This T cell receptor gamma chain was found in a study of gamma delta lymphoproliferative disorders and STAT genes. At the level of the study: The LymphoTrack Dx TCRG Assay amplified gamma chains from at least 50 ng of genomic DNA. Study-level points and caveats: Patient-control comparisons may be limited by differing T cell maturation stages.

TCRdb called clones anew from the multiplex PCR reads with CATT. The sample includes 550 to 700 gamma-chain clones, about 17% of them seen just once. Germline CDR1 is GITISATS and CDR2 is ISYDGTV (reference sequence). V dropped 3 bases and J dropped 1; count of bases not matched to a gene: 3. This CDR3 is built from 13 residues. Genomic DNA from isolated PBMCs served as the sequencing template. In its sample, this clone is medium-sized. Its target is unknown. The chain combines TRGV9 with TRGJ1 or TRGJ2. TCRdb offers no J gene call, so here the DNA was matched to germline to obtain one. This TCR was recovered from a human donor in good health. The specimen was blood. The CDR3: CALWEPNYYKKLF. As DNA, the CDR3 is TGTGCCTTGTGGGAGCCTAATTATTATAAGAAACTCTTT.